These T cell receptor beta chains were read from a single sample in a study of blood T cells in healthy people across ages. TCRdb reanalysed the 5' RACE reads using MiXCR and keeps one entry per CDR3 protein. The sample records just over 1 million distinct CDR3 sequences, 45% being singletons. Input material: blood. These receptors all come from a woman aged 55-69 years in good health. The CDR3 runs from the conserved cysteine through the conserved F or W. D genes are given only for firm matches. Clone sizes are given selectively: once, few, many, or a class where the clone is expanded.

TRBJ2-3,TRBV5-1,-,-,CASTEETVGTDTQYF,TGCGCCAGTACCGAAGAAACGGTTGGCACAGATACGCAGTATTTT
TRBJ2-1,TRBV7-9,-,-,CASSQRTTGLNNEQFF,TGTGCCAGCAGCCAACGCACTACGGGGCTTAACAATGAGCAGTTCTTC
TRBJ1-2,TRBV27,-,-,CASSPRTNYGYTF,TGTGCCAGCAGTCCGAGGACTAACTATGGCTACACCTTC
TRBJ2-3,TRBV7-8,-,-,CASSSKRNTQYF,TGTGCCAGCAGCTCAAAAAGAAATACGCAGTATTTT
TRBJ2-7,TRBV5-1,TRBD2,-,CASSWSGGSSYEQYF,TGCGCCAGCAGCTGGTCGGGAGGGAGCTCCTACGAGCAGTACTTC
TRBJ2-1,TRBV20-1,-,few,CSAPTGSSYNEQFF,TGCAGTGCGCCGACAGGAAGCTCCTACAATGAGCAGTTCTTC
TRBJ2-2,TRBV24-1,TRBD2,-,CAASDRGLGRIGELFF,TGTGCCGCCAGTGATCGGGGACTAGGAAGAATCGGGGAGCTGTTTTTT
TRBJ2-1,TRBV6-2/TRBV6-3,-,-,CASSDASANNEQFF,TGTGCCAGCAGCGACGCTAGCGCGAACAATGAGCAGTTCTTC
TRBJ2-7,TRBV2,-,-,CASSEFLVHEQYF,TGTGCCAGCAGTGAGTTTCTAGTCCACGAGCAGTACTTC
TRBJ1-1,TRBV5-1,-,-,CASSSGPVGNTEAFF,TGCGCCAGCAGCTCCGGACCAGTCGGGAACACTGAAGCTTTCTTT
TRBJ2-5,TRBV28,-,-,CASAPGETQYF,TGTGCCAGCGCACCCGGGGAGACCCAGTACTTC
TRBJ2-5,TRBV7-6,-,-,CASSLEPFAGTQYF,TGTGCCAGCAGCTTAGAGCCTTTCGCTGGGACCCAGTACTTC
TRBJ1-2,TRBV19,-,-,CASIVDPNRSYGYTF,TGTGCCAGTATCGTGGACCCTAACCGAAGCTATGGCTACACCTTC
TRBJ2-3,TRBV7-9,TRBD2,many,CASSPQRGKGLAVGTDTQYF,TGTGCCAGCAGCCCACAACGAGGAAAGGGACTAGCGGTCGGCACAGATACGCAGTATTTT
TRBJ2-1,TRBV29-1,TRBD2,-,CSVGLATNEQFF,TGCAGCGTAGGACTAGCAACGAATGAGCAGTTCTTC
TRBJ2-3,TRBV20-1,TRBD2,once,CSARGRLAGGPDTQYF,TGCAGTGCTAGAGGTCGCCTAGCGGGAGGACCAGATACGCAGTATTTT
TRBJ1-2,TRBV5-1,TRBD1,-,CASSFPGTGNYGYTF,TGCGCCAGCAGCTTCCCTGGGACAGGGAATTATGGCTACACCTTC
TRBJ2-7,TRBV29-1,TRBD2,few,CSGVGLAGVFYEQYF,TGCAGCGGTGTGGGACTAGCGGGGGTTTTCTACGAGCAGTACTTC
TRBJ2-6,TRBV19,-,-,CASSIDSGANVLTF,TGTGCCAGTAGTATAGATTCGGGGGCCAACGTCCTGACTTTC
TRBJ2-4,TRBV5-1,-,-,CASSLYGGQVGAQYF,TGCGCCAGCAGCTTGTATGGAGGGCAGGTTGGAGCGCAGTACTTC
TRBJ2-3,TRBV7-3,TRBD1,-,CASSSGGEVTQYF,TGTGCCAGCAGCTCAGGGGGAGAGGTTACGCAGTATTTT
TRBJ2-4,TRBV28,-,many,CASSRYPLAKNIQYF,TGTGCCAGCAGTCGATACCCCCTAGCCAAAAACATTCAGTACTTC
TRBJ2-1,TRBV7-2,-,-,CASSLARTLSYNEQFF,TGTGCCAGCAGCTTAGCCCGGACATTATCCTACAATGAGCAGTTCTTC
TRBJ1-2,TRBV7-9,-,-,CASSSLVVDGYTF,TGTGCCAGCAGCTCTCTCGTGGTAGATGGCTACACCTTC
TRBJ2-5,TRBV4-2,TRBD2,few,CASSQGLAGGPETQYF,TGTGCCAGCAGCCAGGGACTAGCGGGAGGGCCAGAGACCCAGTACTTC
TRBJ2-1,TRBV11-2,-,once,CASSLRESSSYNEQFF,TGTGCCAGCAGCCTAAGGGAGTCTAGCTCCTACAATGAGCAGTTCTTC
TRBJ1-5,TRBV6-2/TRBV6-3,-,-,CASSYGQSGRQPQHF,TGTGCCAGCAGCTATGGACAGAGCGGCAGACAGCCCCAGCATTTT
TRBJ1-1,TRBV18,TRBD1,few,CASSPGTGGANTEAFF,TGTGCCAGCTCACCGGGGACAGGGGGCGCGAACACTGAAGCTTTCTTT
TRBJ2-7,TRBV5-8,-,few,CATTGVTYEQYF,TGTGCCACCACCGGGGTCACCTACGAGCAGTACTTC
TRBJ2-3,TRBV4-1,-,few,CASSQMGRNTDTQYF,TGCGCCAGCAGCCAGATGGGGAGAAACACAGATACGCAGTATTTT
TRBJ1-2,TRBV27,-,once,CASSFQNREGSYGYTF,TGTGCCAGCAGTTTTCAAAACAGGGAAGGGAGCTATGGCTACACCTTC
TRBJ2-7,TRBV18,-,-,CASSDQKGSYEQYF,TGTGCCAGCTCCGACCAGAAGGGCTCCTACGAGCAGTACTTC
TRBJ2-7,TRBV7-2,TRBD1,many,CASSRQPGGIYEQYF,TGTGCCAGCAGCCGCCAGCCAGGGGGAATTTACGAGCAGTACTTC
TRBJ2-5,TRBV3-1,-,-,CASSQDVGSAGQETQYF,TGTGCCAGCAGCCAAGATGTAGGATCAGCTGGCCAAGAGACCCAGTACTTC
TRBJ2-5,TRBV20-1,TRBD1,-,CSARDLRGQGQETQYF,TGCAGTGCTAGAGATCTTAGAGGACAGGGCCAAGAGACCCAGTACTTC
TRBJ2-6,TRBV5-1,-,-,CASSLDPLGTGANVLTF,TGCGCCAGCAGCTTGGACCCTCTGGGGACTGGGGCCAACGTCCTGACTTTC
TRBJ2-1,TRBV27,TRBD2,few,CASSPGTSGMSSYNEQFF,TGTGCCAGCAGCCCCGGGACTAGCGGCATGAGCTCCTACAATGAGCAGTTCTTC